This T cell receptor beta chain was captured by sequencing in a study of control samples from healthy donors and cancer patients. The protocol was immunoSEQ multiplex PCR, while the TCRdb copy is restricted to in-frame clones and leaves out a portion. The sample shows around 19,000 clones, 80% to 85% of them seen only once. The germline V gene encodes CDR1 WSHSY and CDR2 SAAADI. The length of the CDR3 is 14 residues. J gave up 7 bases and V 5 bases, and 5 bases lay outside the gene matches. The sequence came from a woman aged 70 to 79 with lung cancer. The chain joins TRBV10-2 to TRBJ1-6; 7 nucleotides align to TRBD1. The sample comprised PBMCs. The CDR3 sequence is CASSWGDRNSPLHF. Written as DNA, the CDR3 is TGCGCCAGCAGTTGGGGGGACAGAAATTCACCCCTCCACTTT.